This is a list of T cell receptor beta chains from one sample in a study of neurological immune-mediated disorders. MiXCR, applied by TCRdb to the 5' RACE reads, yields one record per CDR3 protein. The sample carries some 20,000 distinct CDR3 sequences, over 9.5% recorded once. The sequenced material came from PBMCs. The receptors originated from a woman aged 55-70 years with HTLV-1-associated myelopathy (HAM/TSP). CDR3s include the opening cysteine and the closing phenylalanine or tryptophan. D genes are given only for firm matches. Part of the rows lack a size; the others show once, few, many or a class for expanded clones.

J gene | D gene | clone size | V gene | CDR3 length | CDR3 DNA | CDR3 protein
TRBJ2-7 | TRBD2 | once | TRBV5-1 | 13 | TGCGCCAGCAGCTTGAGGGCGGGGGGCGAGCAGTACTTC | CASSLRAGGEQYF
TRBJ2-1 | - | many | TRBV7-2 | 17 | TGTGCCAGCAGCCGACAGGGCGGGGGGAGCTCCTACAATGAGCAGTTCTTC | CASSRQGGGSSYNEQFF
TRBJ2-1 | - | many | TRBV5-5 | 17 | TGTGCCAGCAGCTTCGATTCGGGGGGCCGCTCCTACAATGAGCAGTTCTTC | CASSFDSGGRSYNEQFF
TRBJ1-2 | - | many | TRBV6-5 | 15 | TGTGCCAGCAGTTATACGGGGGGCGCAGGCTATGGCTACACCTTC | CASSYTGGAGYGYTF
TRBJ2-3 | - | many | TRBV11-2 | 14 | TGTGCCAGCAGCCTCATTGGCGGTTCAGATACGCAGTATTTT | CASSLIGGSDTQYF
TRBJ2-5 | - | many | TRBV20-1 | 14 | TGCAGTGCTAGAGTGTCGATTGTGAAAGAGACCCAGTACTTC | CSARVSIVKETQYF
TRBJ2-5 | - | - | TRBV20-1 | 15 | TGCAGTGCCAACCCCCAACAGGGAGGTAGGGAGACCCAGTACTTC | CSANPQQGGRETQYF
TRBJ2-2 | TRBD1 | many | TRBV20-1 | 15 | TGCAGTGCTAGGACAGGGGTAGGGGGATCCGGGGAGCTGTTTTTT | CSARTGVGGSGELFF
TRBJ2-7 | - | many | TRBV5-1 | 17 | TGCGCCAGCAGCTTGGTAGGGGGCGGGACCTACTCCTACGAGCAGTACTTC | CASSLVGGGTYSYEQYF
TRBJ1-1 | - | many | TRBV20-1 | 13 | TGCAGTGCTATACGCCCGGGCCGGTCTGAAGCTTTCTTT | CSAIRPGRSEAFF
TRBJ1-3 | TRBD1 | medium-sized | TRBV20-1 | 14 | TGCAGTGCTATCACAGGGGGCGCCAGGAACACCATATATTTT | CSAITGGARNTIYF
TRBJ1-4 | - | - | TRBV7-2 | 13 | TGTGCCAGCAGCTCGGGTCCTAATGAAAAACTGTTTTTT | CASSSGPNEKLFF
TRBJ2-7 | TRBD1 | many | TRBV30 | 12 | TGTGCCTCCGGACAGGGGGCCTACGAGCAGTACTTC | CASGQGAYEQYF
TRBJ1-1 | TRBD1 | many | TRBV5-1 | 19 | TGCGCCGGCCCTAAACAACACAGGGGCACGGGAAAGATGAACACTGAAGCTTTCTTT | CAGPKQHRGTGKMNTEAFF
TRBJ1-3 | - | many | TRBV20-1 | 14 | TGCAGTGCAGCCCTCGGGGGTCGGGGAAACACCATATATTTT | CSAALGGRGNTIYF
TRBJ2-1 | - | many | TRBV4-1 | 17 | TGCGCCAGCAGCCAAGATTCAGGTAGGACCTCCTACAATGAGCAGTTCTTC | CASSQDSGRTSYNEQFF
TRBJ1-2 | - | many | TRBV6-5 | 20 | TGTGCCAGCAGACCATCCCACGTAGGCGTTGGCTTGGAAGGATCCTATGGCTACACCTTC | CASRPSHVGVGLEGSYGYTF
TRBJ2-3 | - | many | TRBV20-1 | 14 | TGCAGTGCTAGAGATTCAGCTACCACAGATACGCAGTATTTT | CSARDSATTDTQYF
TRBJ1-4 | - | many | TRBV7-9 | 14 | TGTGCCAGCAGCTTGGGACGGATTCATGAAAAACTGTTTTTT | CASSLGRIHEKLFF
TRBJ1-1 | - | many | TRBV10-3 | 16 | TGTGCCATCAGTGAGTCCGCAGGGGCCATGAACACTGAAGCTTTCTTT | CAISESAGAMNTEAFF
TRBJ1-3 | - | many | TRBV20-1 | 14 | TGCAGTGCTAGGCGGTCTTACCGGGGAAACACCATATATTTT | CSARRSYRGNTIYF
TRBJ2-3 | TRBD2 | medium-sized | TRBV20-1 | 16 | TGCAGTGCTAGAGATACCGCGGCGGGGGAAGCAGATACGCAGTATTTT | CSARDTAAGEADTQYF
TRBJ2-1 | TRBD2 | - | TRBV3-1 | 16 | TGTGCCAGCAGCTCCGGACTAGCGGGGGGGTTCAATGAGCAGTTCTTC | CASSSGLAGGFNEQFF
TRBJ2-7 | - | many | TRBV11-2 | 11 | TGTGCCAGCAGCTACAACTACGAGCAGTACTTC | CASSYNYEQYF
TRBJ1-1 | - | many | TRBV2 | 13 | TGTGCCAGCAGTGTAAACTCTAACACTGAAGCTTTCTTT | CASSVNSNTEAFF
TRBJ2-7 | - | many | TRBV20-1 | 15 | TGCAGTGCTAGAGATAAGGGGCCTAAGGCCTACGAGCAGTACTTC | CSARDKGPKAYEQYF
TRBJ2-3 | TRBD1 | many | TRBV5-1 | 15 | TGCGCCAGCAGCCCAGGGACAGTTATCACAGATACGCAGTATTTT | CASSPGTVITDTQYF